The 29 T cell receptor beta chains presented below share a single source sample, sequenced in a study of response to subunit inactivated influenza vaccine. From the RT-PCR reads, TCRdb called clonotypes with MiXCR, one entry per CDR3 protein. The sample lists approximately 530,000 distinct CDR3 sequences, over 10% occurring once. The starting material was PBMCs from blood, obtained more than 35 days after vaccination. These receptors were obtained from a man aged 50 or older who received an inactivated influenza vaccine.

This clonotype turned up a few times. This chain connects TRBV7-3 to TRBJ2-7; possibly TRBD1 for D (5 bases). Germline CDR1 reads SGHTA; CDR2 reads FQGTGA. V lost 4 bases and J lost 4, with 11 bases in between. CDR3 length equals 13 residues. The CDR3 DNA reads as TGTGCCAGCAGCTCCGACCCAGGGTACGAGCAGTACTTC. Protein product: CASSSDPGYEQYF.

There are many counts of this clonotype. The chain links TRBV28 to TRBJ2-1; 9 nucleotides line up with TRBD2. The J segment lost 3 bases and the V segment lost 3 bases, leaving 18 bases of the junction unmatched. The CDR3 runs to 20 residues. The germline V gene encodes CDR1 MDHEN and CDR2 SYDVKM. CDR3: CASSLEAPAGGRWVYNEQFF. As DNA, the CDR3 is TGTGCCAGCAGTTTGGAGGCGCCAGCGGGGGGCCGTTGGGTCTACAATGAGCAGTTCTTC.

This chain uses TRBV10-3 with TRBJ2-3, with 10 bases matching TRBD2. Trimming took 4 bases from V and 4 from J; bases not matched to a gene: 8. Germline V lookup: CDR1 ENHRY, CDR2 SYGVKD. CDR3 length: 16 amino acids. In DNA form, the CDR3 reads TGTGCCATCAGTGTGGTTAGCGGGAGGAAAGCAGATACGCAGTATTTT. Its protein product is CAISVVSGRKADTQYF.

In the case of this clonotype: One junction end does not reproduce the germline sequence, and a read error may be involved. The V and J genes are TRBV20-1 and TRBJ2-7; TRBD1 aligns across 7 bases. Germline-derived CDR1 and CDR2 are DFQATT and SNEGSKA (reference sequence). The CDR3 is 14 residues long. CDR3 bases: TGCTGTGCTAGAGACAGGGCCGGTTCCTACGAGCAGTACTTC. Protein sequence: CCARDRAGSYEQYF.

This clonotype was recorded a few times. The chain is built from TRBV12-3 or TRBV12-4 and TRBJ1-1, with no clear D. V lost 5 bases to trimming and J lost 6 bases, with 13 bases between them. The CDR3 sequence is 13 residues long. Here the CDR3 DNA reads TGTGCCAGCAGTACGGACCCGGGAGCTGAAGCTTTCTTT. It codes for CASSTDPGAEAFF.

This clonotype has more than one count but fewer than ten. The chain employs TRBV5-1 and TRBJ2-7; TRBD1 aligns across 11 bases. The V gene end was trimmed by 0 bases and the J gene end by 2 bases; junction bases not matched to a gene: 4. Germline V CDR1 and CDR2: SGHRS, YFSETQ. This CDR3 has 16 amino acids. The CDR3 sequence: CASSLAPGQGAYEQYF. The CDR3 DNA sequence: TGCGCCAGCAGCTTGGCTCCGGGACAGGGGGCCTACGAGCAGTACTTC.

This clonotype was seen a few times. CDR3 sequence: CSALSLAGSYEQYF. CDR3 bases: TGCAGTGCCCTCTCGCTAGCGGGTTCCTACGAGCAGTACTTC. J is TRBJ2-7 and V is TRBV20-1; 8 bases agree with TRBD2. V shed 6 bases, J shed 1 base, and the junction held 8 bases outside the gene matches. The CDR3 runs to 14 residues. CDR1 is DFQATT, CDR2 SNEGSKA, per germline (reference sequence).

V and J are TRBV7-2 and TRBJ2-5; the match to TRBD1 covers 8 bases. Germline V gives CDR1 SGHTA, CDR2 FQGNSA. This CDR3 spans 15 amino acids. The V segment lost 5 bases and the J segment 5 bases; nucleotides outside the gene matches: 10. The CDR3 DNA reads as TGTGCCAGCAGCCAGGGACAGGCAACGAAGGAGACCCAGTACTTC. This encodes CASSQGQATKETQYF.

In its sample, this clonotype was seen many times. The V gene is TRBV12-3 or TRBV12-4, the J gene TRBJ2-2; D is perhaps TRBD1 (6 bases). CDR3 length equals 14 residues. Trimming left V 5 bases short and J 5 bases short, with 12 bases between. Here the CDR3 DNA reads TGTGCCAGCAGTGGTAGGACAGTTACCGGGGAGCTGTTTTTT. Translating gives CASSGRTVTGELFF.

This clonotype was counted many times. V and J are TRBV6-5 and TRBJ2-7; D is unresolved. The V and J ends lost 2 bases and 6 bases respectively, with 14 bases between them. The CDR3 is 14 amino acids. The germline CDR1 and CDR2 sequences are MNHEY and SVGAGI. This chain's CDR3 is CASSYLGQSGEQYF. CDR3 sequence (DNA): TGTGCCAGCAGTTACCTCGGGCAGTCGGGCGAGCAGTACTTC.

The table lists this clonotype with a few counts. The genes are TRBV6-1 and TRBJ2-1; either TRBD1 or TRBD2 may fit D (6 bases each). The CDR3 sequence is 15 residues long. V lost 7 bases to trimming and J lost 3 bases, with 16 bases between them. CDR1 and CDR2 (germline): MNHNS, SASEGT. The CDR3 reads CASKSGALLYNEQFF. The CDR3 DNA follows: TGTGCCAGCAAATCGGGGGCACTCCTCTACAATGAGCAGTTCTTC.

The chain employs TRBV7-2 and TRBJ2-3; the D call may be TRBD1 or TRBD2 (5 bases each). Trimming removed 4 bases from V and 4 bases from J, with 21 bases in between. CDR1 and CDR2 from the germline V gene are SGHTA and FQGNSA. The CDR3 extends over 17 amino acids. CDR3 DNA: TGTGCCAGCAGCTGGGGTAACGGGGCCGCGGCCGCAGATACGCAGTATTTT. This sequence encodes CASSWGNGAAAADTQYF.

The table lists this clonotype with a few counts. In DNA form, the CDR3 reads TGCGCCAGCAGTCTGAATCCGGGACAGGGAGGAGAAAAACTGTTTTTT. Protein sequence: CASSLNPGQGGEKLFF. The rearrangement links TRBV5-1 to TRBJ1-4, with 9 nucleotides matching TRBD1. The CDR3 consists of 16 residues. Losses at the gene ends were 5 bases for V and 8 bases for J; bases not matched to a gene: 13. Germline V lookup: CDR1 SGHRS, CDR2 YFSETQ.

This clonotype was detected only a few times. The gene calls are TRBV6-1 and TRBJ1-2, with D tentatively TRBD1 (6 bases). The CDR3 loop spans 13 amino acids. Germline V gives CDR1 MNHNS, CDR2 SASEGT. V lost 8 bases, J lost 1 base, and 11 bases lay in between. The CDR3 DNA is TGTGCCAGCTCTCGAGGGGGTAACTATGGCTACACCTTC. Encoded protein: CASSRGGNYGYTF.

The table lists this clonotype with a few counts. The chain has TRBV9 and TRBJ1-5; no definite D call. Germline V lookup: CDR1 SGDLS, CDR2 YYNGEE. CDR3 length equals 17 residues. V lost 1 base to trimming and J lost 5 bases, with 19 bases between them. The CDR3 DNA follows: TGTGCCAGCAGCGTAACTCCAAGGTTACGGTCCCATCAGCCCCAGCATTTT. It is translated as CASSVTPRLRSHQPQHF.

The chain combines TRBV5-1 with TRBJ2-5, with 11 bases identical to TRBD1. This CDR3 contains 15 residues. Germline lookup yields CDR1 SGHRS and CDR2 YFSETQ. V shed 4 bases and J 5 bases; nucleotides not matched to a gene: 7. The CDR3 DNA is TGCGCCAGCAGCACCCGGACAGGGGGCTGGGAGACCCAGTACTTC. Its translation: CASSTRTGGWETQYF.

The CDR3 DNA is TGCGCCAGCAGCCAAGGACGCACTTCGTACAATGAGCAGTTCTTC. Translation: CASSQGRTSYNEQFF. The chain combines TRBV4-3 with TRBJ2-1, with D uncertain. This CDR3 is built from 15 residues. The germline V gene encodes CDR1 LGHNA and CDR2 YSLEER. The V and J ends lost 1 base and 4 bases respectively, with 11 bases between them.

The sample holds a few counts of this clonotype. The chain is built from TRBV29-1 and TRBJ2-1; 7 nucleotides agree with TRBD1. The junction had 9 bases not matched to a gene; V was cut back by 3 bases and J by 1 base. Germline V gene sequence: CDR1 SQVTM, CDR2 ANQGSEA. The CDR3 sequence is 16 residues long. CDR3 residues: CSVEGHRGWSYNEQFF. In nucleotides, the CDR3 is TGCAGCGTTGAGGGGCACAGGGGTTGGTCCTACAATGAGCAGTTCTTC.

This clonotype occurred a few times. CDR3 amino acids: CASSARTGDNSPLHF. CDR3 sequence (DNA): TGCGCCAGCAGCGCACGGACGGGGGATAATTCACCCCTCCACTTT. The genes are TRBV4-3 and TRBJ1-6, with D possibly being TRBD1 (5 bases). Germline assignment: CDR1 LGHNA and CDR2 YSLEER. The CDR3 has 15 amino acids. V lost 5 bases, J lost 5 bases, and 13 bases lay in between.

This clonotype was detected a few times. The gene calls are TRBV12-3 or TRBV12-4 and TRBJ2-3; D remains ambiguous. The length of the CDR3 is 14 residues. Trimming took off 2 bases at V and 6 bases at J, with 12 bases between the two ends. The CDR3 sequence: CASSLPPGHDTQYF. CDR3 sequence (DNA): TGTGCCAGCAGTTTACCCCCGGGCCACGATACGCAGTATTTT.

This clonotype occurred a few times. The chain has TRBV11-2 and TRBJ2-2; 11 bases match TRBD2. V shed 4 bases, J shed 4 bases, and the junction held 8 bases outside the gene matches. Germline CDR1 SGHAT, CDR2 FQNNGV. The CDR3 contains 17 residues. Here the CDR3 reads CASSSFFGTSGTGELFF. DNA for the CDR3: TGTGCCAGCAGCTCCTTTTTCGGGACTAGCGGCACCGGGGAGCTGTTTTTT.

A few counts support this clonotype. The CDR3 loop reads CASSPRRGRPYVEQYF. The CDR3 DNA reads TGTGCCAGCAGCCCTAGGCGGGGGAGACCGTACGTCGAGCAGTACTTC. The V and J genes are TRBV7-9 and TRBJ2-7; 7 bases fit TRBD2. V gave up 5 bases and J gave up 6 bases; unmatched junction bases: 16. Germline values: CDR1 SEHNR, CDR2 FQNEAQ (reference sequence). The CDR3 is 16 amino acids.

This clonotype has more than one count but fewer than ten. The rearrangement links TRBV20-1 to TRBJ2-2; TRBD1 matches 8 bases. This CDR3 region has 16 residues. Germline CDR1 reads DFQATT; CDR2 reads SNEGSKA (reference sequence). V lost 0 bases, J lost 5 bases, and 8 bases stayed unmatched. The CDR3 reads CSARDSRTGRTGELFF. In DNA, the CDR3 is TGCAGTGCTAGAGATTCAAGGACAGGGAGGACCGGGGAGCTGTTTTTT.

A few counts support this clonotype. The chain has TRBV5-1 and TRBJ1-6; no definite D call. CDR1 SGHRS and CDR2 YFSETQ come from the germline V gene. Trimming took off 1 base at V and 7 bases at J, with 15 bases between the two ends. CDR3 length: 16 residues. The DNA of the CDR3 is TGCGCCAGCAGCTTGAGGCGGACCTTTGCGAATTCACCCCTCCACTTT. Translating gives CASSLRRTFANSPLHF.

A few counts support this clonotype. The chain carries TRBV18 and TRBJ2-3; 9 nucleotides align to TRBD2. Germline V gene sequence: CDR1 KGHSH, CDR2 LQKENI. The V and J ends lost 3 bases and 7 bases, in that order; junction bases with no gene match: 5. There are 14 residues in the CDR3. Here the CDR3 reads CASSPTSGSYTQYF. CDR3 nucleotides: TGTGCCAGCTCACCGACTAGCGGTTCCTATACGCAGTATTTT.

V gene TRBV7-2 combines with J gene TRBJ1-5; a possible D gene is TRBD1 (6 bases). Trimming pared 1 base from V and 6 bases from J, leaving 19 bases between. Germline-derived CDR1 and CDR2 are SGHTA and FQGNSA. CDR3 length: 17 amino acids. The CDR3 is CASSLVSGARSSQPQHF. The CDR3 DNA follows: TGTGCCAGCAGCTTAGTTTCAGGGGCCCGCTCATCTCAGCCCCAGCATTTT.

This clonotype showed up just once. The rearrangement links TRBV5-4 to TRBJ2-1, with no clear D. V was trimmed by 2 bases and J by 9 bases, leaving 15 bases between them. The germline V gene encodes CDR1 SGHNT and CDR2 YYREEE (reference sequence). CDR3 length equals 14 residues. The CDR3 bases are TGTGCCAGCAGCTTATCGGTTCTGTCGGGTGAGCAGTTCTTC. This codes for CASSLSVLSGEQFF.

This clonotype was observed a few times. The J gene is TRBJ2-7, the V gene TRBV12-3 or TRBV12-4; 8 bases fit TRBD1. Trimming cost V 5 bases and J 9 bases; bases outside gene matches: 15. This CDR3 comprises 15 residues. The CDR3 DNA is TGTGCCAGCAGTCGCCAGGGGGCCGCCCGAACCCTGCAGTACTTC. Translated: CASSRQGAARTLQYF.

The chain joins TRBV12-5 to TRBJ2-3; a possible D gene is TRBD1 (5 bases). V was cut by 1 base and J by 15 bases, with 17 bases left in between. Germline CDR1 is LGHNT and CDR2 is FRNRAP. This CDR3 has 13 residues. This chain's CDR3 is CASGLETNTGRYF. The DNA for the CDR3 is TGTGCTAGTGGTTTGGAGACAAATACAGGCCGCTATTTT.